This TCR beta chain was captured in a study of T cells in Graves' hyperthyroidism and ophthalmopathy. TCR beta CDR3 regions were amplified from RNA transcripts. The primer set for the first-round RT-PCR of the TCR CDR3 was HTBI. TCRdb called the multiplex PCR reads again in MiXCR, with one record for every CDR3 protein. The top ten clones hold around two thirds of a sample with about 250,000 distinct CDR3 sequences, roughly 20% of them seen once. The CDR3 has 12 amino acids. From germline, CDR1 is MGHRA and CDR2 YSYEKL. V lost 0 bases to trimming and J lost 4 bases, with 4 bases between them. This clonotype was seen a handful of times.

Sequencing was performed on blood. The receptor comes from a man aged 30 to 45 with Graves' ophthalmopathy. This chain uses TRBV4-1 with TRBJ2-7; no clear D gene. CDR3 loop: CASSQERYEQYF. In DNA form, the CDR3 reads TGCGCCAGCAGCCAAGAACGGTACGAGCAGTACTTC.